This record covers a single T cell receptor beta chain. The data are from a study of a mutant IDH1 vaccine in newly diagnosed glioma. Across the study: Standard pretreatment was either radiotherapy, temozolomide, or, for most, radiochemotherapy with temozolomide.

Time point defined: baseline, week 1 (first vaccination visit). Stated treatment: pre-vaccination baseline after standard-of-care therapy. New astrocytomas of WHO grade 3 or 4 that were IDH1-mutant and ATRX-lost were found in the donors. Measured with immunoSEQ multiplex PCR; TCRdb has only the in-frame clones, and not every one. The sample lists about 92,000 clones, about 83% occurring once. The V gene end was trimmed by 6 bases and the J gene end by 2 bases; junction bases not matched to a gene: 6. CDR1 is SQVTM, CDR2 ANQGSEA, per germline. CDR3 length equals 13 residues. The starting material was PBMCs, obtained from a glioma patient treated with radiotherapy, temozolomide or both. The sequence came from a woman in her 50s with glioma. This sequence joins TRBV29-1 and TRBJ1-1; 7 bases are shared with TRBD1. CDR3 sequence: CSVTQGGNTEAFF. CDR3 coding DNA: TGCAGCGTCACCCAAGGGGGCAACACTGAAGCTTTCTTT.